The present T cell receptor beta chain was sequenced within a study of T cell responses to AZD1222 COVID-19 vaccine. Notes on the study in general: In all cases, repertoires were sampled only after the peak T cell response. The number of AZD1222 recipients seropositive at baseline was only 5 to 7. Clonal diversity may have been underestimated in mostly white British donors.

Trimming took 3 bases from V and 5 from J, leaving 17 bases between them. Germline-derived CDR1 and CDR2 are SGHTS and YDEGEE. The CDR3 length is 15 residues. A word on this clone: Its antigen remains unidentified.

The method was immunoSEQ multiplex PCR; TCRdb's version includes in-frame clones alone and lacks a portion of them. The sample records roughly 80,000 clones, about 87% being singletons. The specimen was peripheral blood, collected on day 0 of AZD1222 vaccination. The sequence came from an adult in good health. This rearrangement joins TRBV5-8 to TRBJ1-2; D is perhaps TRBD1 (5 bases). DNA of the CDR3: TGTGCCAGCAGCTCCACCGGGACGGTAGCATATGGCTACACCTTC. Translating gives CASSSTGTVAYGYTF.